This T cell receptor beta chain was obtained from a study of graft-versus-host responses after intestinal transplantation. Study-level information: Grafts were multivisceral, liver-intestinal, or isolated intestinal.

There are 15 residues in the CDR3. V lost 4 bases and J lost 0; bases outside the gene matches: 2. From germline, CDR1 is KGHSH and CDR2 LQKENI. The table came from immunoSEQ multiplex PCR; TCRdb's copy has only in-frame clones and leaves some out. The sample lists tens of thousands of clones, 75% to 95% occurring once. As to this clone: Its matching antigen is unknown.

The sample was unstimulated CD4+ T cells sorted from spleen or lymph node cells, taken before transplant. The clonotype originates from a human donor who was the organ donor for an intestinal transplant. This chain connects TRBV18 to TRBJ2-7; 11 nucleotides agree with TRBD2. CDR3 coding DNA: TGTGCCAGCTCACAAACTAGCGGGAGCTCCTACGAGCAGTACTTC. It specifies CASSQTSGSSYEQYF.